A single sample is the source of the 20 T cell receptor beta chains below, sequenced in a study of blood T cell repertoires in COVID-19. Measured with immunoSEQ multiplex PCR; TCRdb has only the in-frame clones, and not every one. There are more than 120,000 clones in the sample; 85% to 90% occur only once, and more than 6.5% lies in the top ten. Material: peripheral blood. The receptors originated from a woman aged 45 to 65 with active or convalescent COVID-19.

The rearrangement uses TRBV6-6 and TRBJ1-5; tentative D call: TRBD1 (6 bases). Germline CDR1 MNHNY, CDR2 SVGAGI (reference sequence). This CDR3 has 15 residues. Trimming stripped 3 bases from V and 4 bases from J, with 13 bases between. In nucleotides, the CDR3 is TGTGCCAGCAGTTATGGGACAACGAATAATCAGCCCCAGCATTTT. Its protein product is CASSYGTTNNQPQHF.

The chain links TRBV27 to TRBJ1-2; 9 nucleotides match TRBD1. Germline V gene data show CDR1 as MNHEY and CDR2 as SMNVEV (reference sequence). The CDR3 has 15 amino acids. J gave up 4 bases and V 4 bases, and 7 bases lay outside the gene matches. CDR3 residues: CASSSFTGGGYGYTF. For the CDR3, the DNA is TGTGCCAGCAGTTCCTTCACAGGGGGCGGCTATGGCTACACCTTC.

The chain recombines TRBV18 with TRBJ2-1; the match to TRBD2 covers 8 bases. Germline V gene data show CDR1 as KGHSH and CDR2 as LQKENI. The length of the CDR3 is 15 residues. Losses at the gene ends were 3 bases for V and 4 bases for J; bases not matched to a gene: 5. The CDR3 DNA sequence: TGTGCCAGCTCACCCCTTAGCGGGGATTACAATGAGCAGTTCTTC. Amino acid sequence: CASSPLSGDYNEQFF.

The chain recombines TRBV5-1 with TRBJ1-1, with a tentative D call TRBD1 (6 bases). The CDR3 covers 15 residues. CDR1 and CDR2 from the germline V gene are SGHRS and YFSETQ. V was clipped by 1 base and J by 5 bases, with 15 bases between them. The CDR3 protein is CASSLSGGAGTEAFF. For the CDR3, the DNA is TGCGCCAGCAGCTTGTCGGGGGGCGCGGGTACTGAAGCTTTCTTT.

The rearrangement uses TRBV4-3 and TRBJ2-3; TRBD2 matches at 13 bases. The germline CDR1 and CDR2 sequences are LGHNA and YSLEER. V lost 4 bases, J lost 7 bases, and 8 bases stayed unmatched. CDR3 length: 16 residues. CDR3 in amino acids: CASSRSTSGGAYTQYF. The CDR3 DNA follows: TGCGCCAGCAGCCGAAGCACTAGCGGGGGGGCCTATACGCAGTATTTT.

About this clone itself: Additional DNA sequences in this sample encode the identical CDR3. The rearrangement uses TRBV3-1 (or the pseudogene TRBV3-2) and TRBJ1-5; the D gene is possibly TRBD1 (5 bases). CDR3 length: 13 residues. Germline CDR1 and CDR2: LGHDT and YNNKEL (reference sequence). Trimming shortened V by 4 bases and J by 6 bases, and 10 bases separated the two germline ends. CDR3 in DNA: TGTGCCAGCAGCCCCTCCGGGGGTCAGCCCCAGCATTTT. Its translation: CASSPSGGQPQHF.

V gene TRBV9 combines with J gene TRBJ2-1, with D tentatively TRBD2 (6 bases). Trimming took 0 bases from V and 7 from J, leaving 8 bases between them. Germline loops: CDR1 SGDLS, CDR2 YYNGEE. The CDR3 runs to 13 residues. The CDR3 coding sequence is TGTGCCAGCAGCGTAGTTAGCGGTAATGAGCAGTTCTTC. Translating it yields CASSVVSGNEQFF.

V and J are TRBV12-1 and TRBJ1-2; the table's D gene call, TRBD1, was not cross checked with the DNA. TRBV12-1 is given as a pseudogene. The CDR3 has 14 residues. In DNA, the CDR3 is TGTGCCAGCAGTTACAGGGGGCTGGTCGGGGGCTACACCTTC. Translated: CASSYRGLVGGYTF.

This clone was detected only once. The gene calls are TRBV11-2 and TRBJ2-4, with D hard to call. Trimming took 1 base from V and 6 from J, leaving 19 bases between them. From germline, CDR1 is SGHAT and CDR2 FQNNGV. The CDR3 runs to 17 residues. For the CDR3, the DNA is TGTGCCAGCAGCTTAGTCGCGACATCACTTAGTAGAAACATTCAGTACTTC. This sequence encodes CASSLVATSLSRNIQYF.

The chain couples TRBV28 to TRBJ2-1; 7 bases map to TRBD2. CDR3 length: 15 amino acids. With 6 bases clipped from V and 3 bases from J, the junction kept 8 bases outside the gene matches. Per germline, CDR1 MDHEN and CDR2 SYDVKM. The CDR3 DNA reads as TGTGCCAGCAGCCTCAGGCGGGGGAACTACAATGAGCAGTTCTTC. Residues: CASSLRRGNYNEQFF.

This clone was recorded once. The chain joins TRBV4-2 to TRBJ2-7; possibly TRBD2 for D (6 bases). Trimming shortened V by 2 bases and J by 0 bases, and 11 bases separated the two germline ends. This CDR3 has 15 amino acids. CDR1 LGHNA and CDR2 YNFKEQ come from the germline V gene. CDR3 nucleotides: TGTGCCAGCAGCCAACCATACGGGGGCTCCTACGAGCAGTACTTC. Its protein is CASSQPYGGSYEQYF.

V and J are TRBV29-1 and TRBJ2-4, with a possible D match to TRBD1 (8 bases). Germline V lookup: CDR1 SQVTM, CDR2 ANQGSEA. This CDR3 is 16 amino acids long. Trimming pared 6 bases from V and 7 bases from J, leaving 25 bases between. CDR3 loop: CSVMGGVGQGGNIQYF. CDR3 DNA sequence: TGCAGCGTCATGGGTGGGGTCGGACAGGGAGGGAACATTCAGTACTTC.

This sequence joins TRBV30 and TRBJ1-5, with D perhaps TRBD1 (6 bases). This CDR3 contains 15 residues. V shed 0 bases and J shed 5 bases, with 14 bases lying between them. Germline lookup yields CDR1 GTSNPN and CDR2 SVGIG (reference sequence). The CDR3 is CAWSVGGAGHQPQHF. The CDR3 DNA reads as TGTGCCTGGAGTGTAGGGGGGGCAGGGCATCAGCCCCAGCATTTT.

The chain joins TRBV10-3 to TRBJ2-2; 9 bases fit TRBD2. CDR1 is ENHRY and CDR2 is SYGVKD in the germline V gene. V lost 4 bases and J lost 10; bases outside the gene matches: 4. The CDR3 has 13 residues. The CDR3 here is CAISAGGGVELFF. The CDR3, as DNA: TGTGCCATCAGTGCCGGCGGGGGGGTGGAGCTGTTTTTT.

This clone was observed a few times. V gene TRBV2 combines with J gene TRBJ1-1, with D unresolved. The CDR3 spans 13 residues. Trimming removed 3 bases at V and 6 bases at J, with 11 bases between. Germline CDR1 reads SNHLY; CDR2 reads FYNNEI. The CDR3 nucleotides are TGTGCCAGCAGTGACGGACTGTTGGCTGAAGCTTTCTTT. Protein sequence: CASSDGLLAEAFF. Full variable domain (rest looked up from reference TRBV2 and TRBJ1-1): EPEVTQTPSHQVTQMGQEVILRCVPISNHLYFYWYRQILGQKVEFLVSFYNNEISEKSEIFDDQFSVERPDGSNFTLKIRSTKLEDSAMYFCASSDGLLAEAFFGQGTRLTVV.

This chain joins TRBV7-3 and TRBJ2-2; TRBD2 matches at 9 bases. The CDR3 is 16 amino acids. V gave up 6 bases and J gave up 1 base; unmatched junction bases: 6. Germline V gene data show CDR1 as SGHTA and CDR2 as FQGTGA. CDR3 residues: CASSPRTSVNTGELFF. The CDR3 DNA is TGTGCCAGCAGTCCTAGGACTAGCGTGAACACCGGGGAGCTGTTTTTT. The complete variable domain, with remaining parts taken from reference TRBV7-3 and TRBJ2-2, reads GAGVSQTPSNKVTEKGKYVELRCDPISGHTALYWYRQSLGQGPEFLIYFQGTGAADDSGLPNDRFFAVRPEGSVSTLKIQRTERGDSAVYLCASSPRTSVNTGELFFGEGSRLTVL.

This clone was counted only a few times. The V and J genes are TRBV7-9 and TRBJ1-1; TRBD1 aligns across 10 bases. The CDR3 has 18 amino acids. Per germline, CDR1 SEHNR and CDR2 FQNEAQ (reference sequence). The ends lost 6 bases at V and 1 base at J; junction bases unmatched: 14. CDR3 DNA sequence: TGTGCCAGCAGACCATTTGACAGGGGGCCCGACTGGAACACTGAAGCTTTCTTT. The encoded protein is CASRPFDRGPDWNTEAFF.

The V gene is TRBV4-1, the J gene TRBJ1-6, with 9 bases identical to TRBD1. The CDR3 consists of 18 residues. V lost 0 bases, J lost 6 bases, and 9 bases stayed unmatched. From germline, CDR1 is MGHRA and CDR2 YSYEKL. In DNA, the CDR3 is TGCGCCAGCAGCCAAGAGGGACCAACAGGGGGCATTAATTCACCCCTCCACTTT. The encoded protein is CASSQEGPTGGINSPLHF.

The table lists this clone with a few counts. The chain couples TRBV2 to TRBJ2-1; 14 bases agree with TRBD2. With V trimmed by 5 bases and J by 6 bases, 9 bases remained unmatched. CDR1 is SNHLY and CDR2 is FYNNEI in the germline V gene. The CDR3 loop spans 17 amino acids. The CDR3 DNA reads TGTGCCAGCAGTTCGACTAGCGGGGGGGGCAGAGGCAATGAGCAGTTCTTC. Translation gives CASSSTSGGGRGNEQFF.

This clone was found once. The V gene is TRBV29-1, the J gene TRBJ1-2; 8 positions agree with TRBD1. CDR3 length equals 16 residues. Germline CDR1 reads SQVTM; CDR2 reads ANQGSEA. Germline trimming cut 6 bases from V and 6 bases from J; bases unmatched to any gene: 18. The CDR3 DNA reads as TGCAGCGTCTCACTTTTGCCCGGACAGGGAATGAATGGCTACACCTTC. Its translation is CSVSLLPGQGMNGYTF.